These T cell receptor beta chains were read from a single sample in a study of memory CD4+ T cells and cytomegalovirus serostatus. Clones were sequenced by immunoSEQ multiplex PCR, and TCRdb holds only the in-frame ones, with some missing. The data hold 70,000 or so clones, with around 78% observed a single time. Sequenced: memory CD4+ T cells from blood. These receptors all stem from an adult in good health and CMV-seropositive. Both conserved end residues are part of each CDR3. D genes are given only for firm matches. Clone size is stated in some rows and not others, as once, few, many or a class when expanded.

J gene | clone size | V gene | D gene | CDR3 DNA | CDR3 protein
TRBJ1-2 | NA | TRBV18 | TRBD1 | TGTGCCAGCTCGCCAAATACGGGACAGGGGTTAGGCTACACCTTC | CASSPNTGQGLGYTF
TRBJ1-3 | few | TRBV11-3 | NA | TGTGCCAGCAGCGCCCACAGCAGCTCTGGAAACACCATATATTTT | CASSAHSSSGNTIYF
TRBJ1-5 | NA | TRBV28 | NA | TGTGCCAGCAGTTCCCCCAATAGCAATCAGCCCCAGCATTTT | CASSSPNSNQPQHF
TRBJ1-4 | NA | TRBV2 | TRBD1 | TGTGCCAGCGATGTGGGACAGGGGAGGGAAAAACTGTTTTTT | CASDVGQGREKLFF
TRBJ1-4 | NA | TRBV7-2 | NA | TGTGCCAGCAGCTTCCCACGACAGTCTAATAATGAAAAACTGTTTTTT | CASSFPRQSNNEKLFF
TRBJ1-2 | once | TRBV13 | NA | TGTGCCAGCAGCTTATCCGCACTCGGGGGGGGCTTCTATGGCTACACCTTC | CASSLSALGGGFYGYTF
TRBJ1-5 | NA | TRBV7-9 | TRBD1 | TGTGCCAGCAGCCCTATCGGACAGGGGCCCCAGCATTTT | CASSPIGQGPQHF
TRBJ1-1 | NA | TRBV7-2 | NA | TGTGCCAGCAGCTCCCTCGGAGGGTCCACTGAAGCTTTCTTT | CASSSLGGSTEAFF
TRBJ2-5 | NA | TRBV30 | TRBD2 | TGTGCCTGGAGTGTCTCCGGGGGGGCAGAGACCCAGTACTTC | CAWSVSGGAETQYF
TRBJ2-3 | once | TRBV4-3 | NA | TGCGCCAGCAGCCAAGATTGGGGGGACAGCTTAACCACAGATACGCAGTATTTT | CASSQDWGDSLTTDTQYF
TRBJ1-1 | NA | TRBV4-3 | NA | TGCGCCAGCAGCTCTCAAGGGGGACTGAACACTGAAGCTTTCTTT | CASSSQGGLNTEAFF
TRBJ1-4 | NA | TRBV5-8 | NA | TGTGCCAGCAGCTTGGGAGCCGGACATGAAAAACTGTTTTTT | CASSLGAGHEKLFF
TRBJ1-1 | NA | TRBV7-9 | NA | TGTGCCAGCAGCTTACAGGGTTTTGGCACTGAAGCTTTCTTT | CASSLQGFGTEAFF
TRBJ2-5 | NA | TRBV18 | NA | TGTGCCAGCTCAGCCCGGGACCCCGAGACCCAGTACTTC | CASSARDPETQYF
TRBJ2-2 | NA | TRBV19 | TRBD1 | TGTGCCAGTACGGGGACAGGGGCCGGGGAGCTGTTTTTT | CASTGTGAGELFF
TRBJ2-1 | NA | TRBV2 | TRBD2 | TGTGCCAACTCCCGGTCCAAGCGGGGAAACAATGAGCAGTTCTTC | CANSRSKRGNNEQFF
TRBJ1-1 | NA | TRBV19 | NA | TGTGCCAGTAGTAGCGGAAGGGACACTGAAGCTTTCTTT | CASSSGRDTEAFF
TRBJ1-4 | NA | TRBV2 | NA | TGTACCACCGGGATGGGGGGGAATAATGAAAAACTGTTTTTT | CTTGMGGNNEKLFF
TRBJ2-7 | NA | TRBV15 | NA | TGTGCCACCAGCAGGGATCTTGGGGCCTACGAGCAGTACTTC | CATSRDLGAYEQYF
TRBJ1-5 | few | TRBV6-1 | NA | TGTGCCAGCAGTGAACAGAACAATCAGCCCCAGCATTTT | CASSEQNNQPQHF
TRBJ1-5 | NA | TRBV28 | NA | TGTGCCAGCAGTCTCGGACAGCGGCATCAGCCCCAGCATTTT | CASSLGQRHQPQHF
TRBJ1-5 | many | TRBV2 | NA | TGTGCCAGCAGTGAAGGGCGAAGGGCAGGAGTATGGAGCAATCAGCCCCAGCATTTT | CASSEGRRAGVWSNQPQHF
TRBJ2-5 | few | TRBV29-1 | TRBD2 | TGCAGCGTTGTAGCGGGAATGGGGGAGACCCAGTACTTC | CSVVAGMGETQYF
TRBJ2-6 | NA | TRBV28 | NA | TGTGCCAGCAGGCGGGGGACAGCTCTGGGGGCCAACGTCCTGACTTTC | CASRRGTALGANVLTF
TRBJ2-6 | NA | TRBV4-2 | NA | TGTGCCAGCAGCCAAGATCGGCCTGGGGCCAACGTCCTGACTTTC | CASSQDRPGANVLTF
TRBJ1-1 | few | TRBV7-2 | NA | TGTGCCAGCAGCTTAGCGCGGTTAGCTGAAGCTTTCTTT | CASSLARLAEAFF
TRBJ1-4 | NA | TRBV7-9 | NA | TGTGCCAGCAGCTTAAGACAGCTTAATGAAAAACTGTTTTTT | CASSLRQLNEKLFF
TRBJ1-5 | NA | TRBV28 | TRBD1 | TGTGCCAGCAGTCAAAGACAGGGGGCAAATCAGCCCCAGCATTTT | CASSQRQGANQPQHF
TRBJ2-1 | NA | TRBV5-4 | TRBD1 | TGTGCCAGCAGCTCCCCTACAGGGGTGGAGGTCGATGAGCAGTTCTTC | CASSSPTGVEVDEQFF
TRBJ2-3 | NA | TRBV2 | NA | TGTGCCAGCTGGTACACAGATACGCAGTATTTT | CASWYTDTQYF